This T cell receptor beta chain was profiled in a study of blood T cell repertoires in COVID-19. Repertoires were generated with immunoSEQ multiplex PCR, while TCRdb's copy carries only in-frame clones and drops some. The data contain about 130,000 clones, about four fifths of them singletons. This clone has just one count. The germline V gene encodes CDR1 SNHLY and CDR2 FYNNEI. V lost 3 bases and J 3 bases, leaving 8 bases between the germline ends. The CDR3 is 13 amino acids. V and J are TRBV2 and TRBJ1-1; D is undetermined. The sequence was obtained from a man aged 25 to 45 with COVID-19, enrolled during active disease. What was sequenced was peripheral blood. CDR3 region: CASSEQLDTEAFF. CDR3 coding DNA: TGTGCCAGCAGTGAGCAGCTAGACACTGAAGCTTTCTTT.